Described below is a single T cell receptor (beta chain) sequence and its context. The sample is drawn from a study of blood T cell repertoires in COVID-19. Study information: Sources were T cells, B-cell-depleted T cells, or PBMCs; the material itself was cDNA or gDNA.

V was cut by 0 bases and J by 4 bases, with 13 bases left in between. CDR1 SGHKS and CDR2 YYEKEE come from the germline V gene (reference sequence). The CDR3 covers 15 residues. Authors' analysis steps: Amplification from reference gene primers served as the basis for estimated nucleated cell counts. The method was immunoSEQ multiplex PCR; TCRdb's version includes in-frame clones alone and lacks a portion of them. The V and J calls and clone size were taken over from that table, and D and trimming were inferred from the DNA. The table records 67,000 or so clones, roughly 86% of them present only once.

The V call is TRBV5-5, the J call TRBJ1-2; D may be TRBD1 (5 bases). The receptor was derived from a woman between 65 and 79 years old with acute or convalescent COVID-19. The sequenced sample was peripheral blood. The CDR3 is CASSLEGSGAYGYTF. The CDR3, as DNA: TGTGCCAGCAGCTTGGAAGGAAGTGGGGCCTATGGCTACACCTTC.